The text below deals with one TCR beta chain. A read error may be the cause here, since a much bigger clone is one base away. Each CDR3 protein gets one entry after TCRdb re-called the 5' RACE reads with MiXCR. The table lists roughly 61,000 distinct CDR3 sequences, about 11% of them singletons. The sample comes from a study of neurological immune-mediated disorders. The CDR3 is made up of 19 amino acids. CDR1 and CDR2 from the germline V gene are SGHKS and YYEKEE (reference sequence). The time point: longitudinal time-point 1 (baseline). The genes are TRBV5-5 and TRBJ1-5, with D possibly TRBD1 on 6 matching bases. What was sequenced was PBMCs. This TCR was recovered from a male donor with HTLV-1-associated myelopathy (HAM/TSP). This chain's CDR3 is CASSLVQGTMSFGNQPHHF. In nucleotides, the CDR3 is TGTGCCAGCAGCTTGGTCCAGGGGACAATGAGCTTTGGCAATCAGCCCCATCATTTT.